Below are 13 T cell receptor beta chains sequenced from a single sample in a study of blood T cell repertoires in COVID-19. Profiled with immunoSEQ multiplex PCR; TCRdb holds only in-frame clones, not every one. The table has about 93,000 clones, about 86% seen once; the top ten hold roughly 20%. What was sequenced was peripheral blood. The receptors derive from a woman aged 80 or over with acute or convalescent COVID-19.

CDR3 protein: CASTPGGSYEQYF. CDR3 DNA sequence: TGTGCCAGTACCCCAGGGGGCTCCTACGAGCAGTACTTC. The chain recombines TRBV19 with TRBJ2-7; 7 nucleotides agree with TRBD1. Germline CDR1 is LNHDA and CDR2 is SQIVND (reference sequence). The trim removed 7 bases at V and 0 bases at J, leaving 3 bases unmatched. There are 13 residues in the CDR3.

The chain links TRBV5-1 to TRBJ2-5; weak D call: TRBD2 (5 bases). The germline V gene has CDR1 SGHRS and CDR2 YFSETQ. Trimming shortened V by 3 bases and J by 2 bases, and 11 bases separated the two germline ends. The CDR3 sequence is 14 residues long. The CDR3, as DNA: TGCGCCAGCAGCTCCCAACCGGGACAAGAGACCCAGTACTTC. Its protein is CASSSQPGQETQYF.

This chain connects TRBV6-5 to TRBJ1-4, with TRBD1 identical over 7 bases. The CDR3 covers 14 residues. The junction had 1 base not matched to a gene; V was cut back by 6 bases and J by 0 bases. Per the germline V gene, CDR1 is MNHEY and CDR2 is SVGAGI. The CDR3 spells CASSRGATNEKLFF. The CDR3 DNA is TGTGCCAGCAGCAGGGGGGCAACTAATGAAAAACTGTTTTTT.

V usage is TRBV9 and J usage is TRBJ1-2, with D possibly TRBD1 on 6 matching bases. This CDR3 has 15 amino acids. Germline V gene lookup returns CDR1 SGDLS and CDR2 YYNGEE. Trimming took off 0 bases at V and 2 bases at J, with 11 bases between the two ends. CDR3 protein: CASSVGGGGNYGYTF. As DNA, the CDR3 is TGTGCCAGCAGCGTAGGTGGGGGCGGAAACTATGGCTACACCTTC.

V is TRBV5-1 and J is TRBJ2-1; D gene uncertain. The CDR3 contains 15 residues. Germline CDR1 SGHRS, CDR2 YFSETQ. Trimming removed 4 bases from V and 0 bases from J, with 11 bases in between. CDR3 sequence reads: CASSRREYSYNEQFF. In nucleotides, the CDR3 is TGCGCCAGCAGCAGGAGAGAGTACTCCTACAATGAGCAGTTCTTC.

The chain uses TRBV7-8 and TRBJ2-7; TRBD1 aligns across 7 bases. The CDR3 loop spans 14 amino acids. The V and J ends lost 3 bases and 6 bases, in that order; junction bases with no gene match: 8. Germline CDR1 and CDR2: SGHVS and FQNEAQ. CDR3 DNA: TGTGCCAGCAGCTTTCTACAGGGGACCTCCGAGCAGTACTTC. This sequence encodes CASSFLQGTSEQYF.

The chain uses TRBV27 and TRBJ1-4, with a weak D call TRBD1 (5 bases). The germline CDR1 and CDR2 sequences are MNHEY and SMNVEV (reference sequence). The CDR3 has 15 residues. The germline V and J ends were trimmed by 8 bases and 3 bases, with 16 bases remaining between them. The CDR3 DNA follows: TGTGCCAGCCGAGGTTCCGTCAGGGCTAATGAAAAACTGTTTTTT. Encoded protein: CASRGSVRANEKLFF.

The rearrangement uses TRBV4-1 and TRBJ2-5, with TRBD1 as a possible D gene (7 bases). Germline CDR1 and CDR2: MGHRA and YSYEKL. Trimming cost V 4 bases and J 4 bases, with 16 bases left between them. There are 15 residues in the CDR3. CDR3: CASSPRLGGPETQYF. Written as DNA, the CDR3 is TGCGCCAGCAGCCCCCGACTAGGGGGCCCAGAGACCCAGTACTTC.

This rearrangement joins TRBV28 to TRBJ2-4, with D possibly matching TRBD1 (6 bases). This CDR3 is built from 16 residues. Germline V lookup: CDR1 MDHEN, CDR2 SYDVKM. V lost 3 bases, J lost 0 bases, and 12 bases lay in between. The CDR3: CASSFEGHLAKNIQYF. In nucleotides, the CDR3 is TGTGCCAGCAGTTTTGAGGGACACCTAGCCAAAAACATTCAGTACTTC. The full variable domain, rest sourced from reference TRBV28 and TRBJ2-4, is DVKVTQSSRYLVKRTGEKVFLECVQDMDHENMFWYRQDPGLGLRLIYFSYDVKMKEKGDIPEGYSVSREKKERFSLILESASTNQTSMYLCASSFEGHLAKNIQYFGAGTRLSVL.

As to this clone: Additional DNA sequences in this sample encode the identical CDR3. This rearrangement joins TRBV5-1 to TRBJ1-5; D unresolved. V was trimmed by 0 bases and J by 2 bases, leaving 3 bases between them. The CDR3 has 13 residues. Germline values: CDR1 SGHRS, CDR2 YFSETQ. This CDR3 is CASSLAGNQPQHF. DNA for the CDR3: TGCGCCAGCAGCTTGGCCGGCAATCAGCCCCAGCATTTT.

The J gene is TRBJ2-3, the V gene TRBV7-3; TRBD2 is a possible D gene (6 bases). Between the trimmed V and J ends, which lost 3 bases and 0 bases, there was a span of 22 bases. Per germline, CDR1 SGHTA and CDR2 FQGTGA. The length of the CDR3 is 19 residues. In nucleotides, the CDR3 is TGTGCCAGCAGCTTTTCGGGGGTCATAGACCGTTATAGCACAGATACGCAGTATTTT. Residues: CASSFSGVIDRYSTDTQYF.

CDR3 bases: TGCAGCGTTGGGGTCAGCCAGGGATATGGCTACACCTTC. This sequence encodes CSVGVSQGYGYTF. This chain links TRBV29-1 with TRBJ1-2; D is possibly TRBD1 (5 bases). CDR1 SQVTM and CDR2 ANQGSEA come from the germline V gene. V dropped 4 bases and J dropped 5 bases, with 14 bases sitting between them. The CDR3 totals 13 residues.

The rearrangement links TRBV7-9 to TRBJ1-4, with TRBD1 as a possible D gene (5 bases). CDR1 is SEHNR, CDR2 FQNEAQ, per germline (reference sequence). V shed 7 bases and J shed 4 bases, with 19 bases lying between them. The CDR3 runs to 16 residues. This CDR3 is CASKLPQGPNNEKLFF. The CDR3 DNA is TGTGCCAGCAAACTACCGCAGGGCCCGAATAATGAAAAACTGTTTTTT.